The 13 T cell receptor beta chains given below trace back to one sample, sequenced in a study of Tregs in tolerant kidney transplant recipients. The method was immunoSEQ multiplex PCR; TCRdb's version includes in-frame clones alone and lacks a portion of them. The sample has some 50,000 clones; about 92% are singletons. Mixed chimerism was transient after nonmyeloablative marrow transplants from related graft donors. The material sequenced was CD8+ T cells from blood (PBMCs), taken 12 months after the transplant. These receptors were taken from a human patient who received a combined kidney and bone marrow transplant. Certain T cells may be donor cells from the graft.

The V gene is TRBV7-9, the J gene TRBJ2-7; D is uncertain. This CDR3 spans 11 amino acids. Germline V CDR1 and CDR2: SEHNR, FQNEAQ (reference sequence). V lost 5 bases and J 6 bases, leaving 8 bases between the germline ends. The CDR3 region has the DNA TGTGCCAGCAGCCCAGGCACCGAGCAGTACTTC. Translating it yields CASSPGTEQYF.

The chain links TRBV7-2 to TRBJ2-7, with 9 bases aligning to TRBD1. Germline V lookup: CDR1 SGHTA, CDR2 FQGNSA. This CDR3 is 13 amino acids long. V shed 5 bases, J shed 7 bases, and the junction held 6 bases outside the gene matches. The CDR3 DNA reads TGTGCCAGCAGCGGAGGGACAGGGTGGGAGCAGTACTTC. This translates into CASSGGTGWEQYF.

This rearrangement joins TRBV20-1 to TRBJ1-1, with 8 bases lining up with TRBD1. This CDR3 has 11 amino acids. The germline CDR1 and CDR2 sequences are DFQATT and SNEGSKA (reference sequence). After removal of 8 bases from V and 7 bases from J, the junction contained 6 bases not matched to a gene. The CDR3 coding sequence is TGCAGTCCGGACAGGGAGGGTGAAGCTTTCTTT. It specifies CSPDREGEAFF.

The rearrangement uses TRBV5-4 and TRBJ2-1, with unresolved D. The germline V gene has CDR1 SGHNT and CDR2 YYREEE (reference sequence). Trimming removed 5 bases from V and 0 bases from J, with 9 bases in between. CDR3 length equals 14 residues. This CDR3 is CASSWRGSYNEQFF. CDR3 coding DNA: TGTGCCAGCAGTTGGAGAGGCTCCTACAATGAGCAGTTCTTC.

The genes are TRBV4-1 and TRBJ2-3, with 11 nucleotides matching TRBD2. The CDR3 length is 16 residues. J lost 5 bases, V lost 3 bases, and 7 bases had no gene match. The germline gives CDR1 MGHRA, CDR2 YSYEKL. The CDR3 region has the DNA TGCGCCAGCAGCCAGCTACTAGCGGGGGAAGGAGATACGCAGTATTTT. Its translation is CASSQLLAGEGDTQYF.

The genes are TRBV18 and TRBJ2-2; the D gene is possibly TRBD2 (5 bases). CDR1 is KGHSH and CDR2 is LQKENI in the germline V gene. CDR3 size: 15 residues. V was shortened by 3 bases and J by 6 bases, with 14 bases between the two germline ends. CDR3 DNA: TGTGCCAGCTCACCCACGACTAATGAGGCCGGGGAGCTGTTTTTT. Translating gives CASSPTTNEAGELFF.

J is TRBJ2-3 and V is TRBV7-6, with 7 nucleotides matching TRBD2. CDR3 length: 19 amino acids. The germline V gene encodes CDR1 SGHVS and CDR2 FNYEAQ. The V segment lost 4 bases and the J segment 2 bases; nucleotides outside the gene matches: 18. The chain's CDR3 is CASSSTPQLWEGHTDTQYF. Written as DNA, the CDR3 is TGTGCCAGCAGCTCCACACCACAGTTGTGGGAGGGCCACACAGATACGCAGTATTTT.

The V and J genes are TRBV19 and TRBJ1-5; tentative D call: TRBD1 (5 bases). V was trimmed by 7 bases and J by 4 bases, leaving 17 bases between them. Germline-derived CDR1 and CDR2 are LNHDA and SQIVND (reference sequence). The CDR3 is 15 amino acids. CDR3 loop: CASILGAGGNQPQHF. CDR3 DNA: TGTGCCAGTATCCTCGGGGCGGGGGGTAATCAGCCCCAGCATTTT.

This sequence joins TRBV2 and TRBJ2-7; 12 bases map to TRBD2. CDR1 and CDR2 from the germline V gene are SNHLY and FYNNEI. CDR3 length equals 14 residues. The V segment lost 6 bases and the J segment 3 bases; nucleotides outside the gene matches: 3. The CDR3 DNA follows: TGTGCCAGCAGGGGGACTAGCGGGTTCTACGAGCAGTACTTC. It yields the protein CASRGTSGFYEQYF.

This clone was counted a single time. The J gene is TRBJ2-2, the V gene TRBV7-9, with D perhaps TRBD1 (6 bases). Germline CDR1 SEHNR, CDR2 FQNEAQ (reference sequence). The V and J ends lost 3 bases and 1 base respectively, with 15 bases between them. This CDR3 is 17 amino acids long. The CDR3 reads CASSLGLETGNTGELFF. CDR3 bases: TGTGCCAGCAGCTTGGGGTTAGAGACAGGGAACACCGGGGAGCTGTTTTTT. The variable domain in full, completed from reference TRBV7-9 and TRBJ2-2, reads DTGVSQNPRHKITKRGQNVTFRCDPISEHNRLYWYRQTLGQGPEFLTYFQNEAQLEKSRLLSDRFSAERPKGSFSTLEIQRTEQGDSAMYLCASSLGLETGNTGELFFGEGSRLTVL.

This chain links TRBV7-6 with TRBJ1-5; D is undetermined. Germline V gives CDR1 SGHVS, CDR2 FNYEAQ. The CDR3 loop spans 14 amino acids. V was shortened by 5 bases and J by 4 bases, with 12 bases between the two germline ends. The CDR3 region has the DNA TGTGCCAGCAGCCTCGATGGGGAGAATCAGCCCCAGCATTTT. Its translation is CASSLDGENQPQHF. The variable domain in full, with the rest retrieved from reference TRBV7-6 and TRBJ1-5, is GAGVSQSPRYKVTKRGQDVALRCDPISGHVSLYWYRQALGQGPEFLTYFNYEAQQDKSGLPNDRFSAERPEGSISTLTIQRTEQRDSAMYRCASSLDGENQPQHFGDGTRLSIL.

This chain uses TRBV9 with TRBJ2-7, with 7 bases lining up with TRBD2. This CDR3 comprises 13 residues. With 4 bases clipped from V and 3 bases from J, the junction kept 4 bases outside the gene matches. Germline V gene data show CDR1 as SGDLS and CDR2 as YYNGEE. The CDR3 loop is CASSNRDYYEQYF. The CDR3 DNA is TGTGCCAGCAGCAATCGGGACTACTACGAGCAGTACTTC.

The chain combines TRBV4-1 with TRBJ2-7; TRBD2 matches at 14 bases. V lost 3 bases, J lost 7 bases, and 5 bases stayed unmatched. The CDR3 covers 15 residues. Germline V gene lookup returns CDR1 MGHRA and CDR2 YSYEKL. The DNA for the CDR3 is TGCGCCAGCAGCCAGACTAGCGGGAGGGCCAATGAGCAGTACTTC. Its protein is CASSQTSGRANEQYF.